These T cell receptor beta chains were read from a single sample in a study of shared clonotypes between healthy human individuals. Assay used: immunoSEQ multiplex PCR; TCRdb lists only in-frame clones, some missing. This table holds around 510,000 clones, approximately 95% found once. Sequenced: naive CD4+ T cells sorted from blood. Receptors originate from a woman aged 25 to 39 in good health. Both conserved end residues are part of each CDR3. The order of the fields is J gene, clone size, D gene, V gene, CDR3 DNA, CDR3 protein. D genes are given only for firm matches. Clone size is shown for a subset of rows, as once, few, many or a class of expanded clone.

TRBJ1-3 | - | - | TRBV25-1 | TGTGCCAGCAGTGATACGGGACACTATGTCGGAAACACCATATATTTT | CASSDTGHYVGNTIYF
TRBJ2-7 | - | - | TRBV28 | TGTGCCAGCAGTTTTGGGATTTACGAGCAGTACTTC | CASSFGIYEQYF
TRBJ1-1 | - | TRBD1 | TRBV10-3 | TGTGCCATCAGTGGACAGGGGCGCACTGAAGCTTTCTTT | CAISGQGRTEAFF
TRBJ2-3 | once | - | TRBV4-1 | TGCGCCAGCAGCCAAGGATCTACAGGGACCACAGATACGCAGTATTTT | CASSQGSTGTTDTQYF
TRBJ2-2 | - | - | TRBV27 | TGTGCCAGCAGCCCTATCGGGACTCCCCTTTTCGGGGAGCTGTTTTTT | CASSPIGTPLFGELFF
TRBJ2-5 | - | - | TRBV20-1 | TGCAGTGCTAGGACCGAACGGGAGCAGTACTTC | CSARTEREQYF
TRBJ2-4 | once | - | TRBV5-6 | TGTGCCAGCAGCGGCCTGGGAGAGCGGAGATTAGCCAAAAACATTCAGTACTTC | CASSGLGERRLAKNIQYF
TRBJ1-1 | - | - | TRBV6-6 | TGTGCCAGCAGGGAGCTATTCCGAACGAACACTGAAGCTTTCTTT | CASRELFRTNTEAFF
TRBJ1-3 | - | - | TRBV5-1 | TGCGCCAGCAGCTTGGATGGTACGAGGCTGAGCTCTGGAAACACCATATATTTT | CASSLDGTRLSSGNTIYF
TRBJ1-2 | - | - | TRBV28 | TGTGCCAGCAGTTCAAAGTACCGCAGGGAAACCTACACCTTC | CASSSKYRRETYTF
TRBJ1-1 | - | - | TRBV28 | TGTGCCAGCAGTCGGGGTAAACAGGGTCTACTAGATACGGAAGCTTTCTTT | CASSRGKQGLLDTEAFF
TRBJ1-1 | - | - | TRBV27 | TGTGCCAGCAGTCCGACGGGAAGGGTGGCTTTCTTT | CASSPTGRVAFF
TRBJ2-1 | - | TRBD2 | TRBV10-3 | TGTGCCATCGGTCGGGTCGGGAGGGAAGGGGATGAGCAGTTCTTC | CAIGRVGREGDEQFF
TRBJ2-5 | - | TRBD1 | TRBV5-6 | TGTGCCAGCAGCCTGGACAGGGGAGAGACCCAGTACTTC | CASSLDRGETQYF
TRBJ1-1 | - | TRBD1 | TRBV29-1 | TGCAGCGTTTCAAGACAGGGAGTTGACACTGAAGCTTTCTTT | CSVSRQGVDTEAFF
TRBJ1-3 | - | - | TRBV11-2 | TGTGCCAGCAGCGCGCAAAGCTCTGGAAACACCATATATTTT | CASSAQSSGNTIYF
TRBJ1-1 | - | - | TRBV2 | TGTGCCAGCAGTCCCAAGTATGAAGCTTTCTTT | CASSPKYEAFF
TRBJ2-3 | - | TRBD2 | TRBV7-8 | TGTGCCAGCAGCCGACGGTGGGCAAGGACTAGCGTCACAGATACGCAGTATTTT | CASSRRWARTSVTDTQYF
TRBJ1-1 | - | - | TRBV6-5 | TGTGCCAGCAGGTACGACCGGGAGAAGAACACTGAAGCTTTCTTT | CASRYDREKNTEAFF
TRBJ1-1 | once | - | TRBV6-5 | TGTGCCAGCAGTGAGACAGCGAACACTGAAGCTTTCTTT | CASSETANTEAFF
TRBJ2-2 | - | TRBD1 | TRBV9 | TGTGCCAGCAGCGTAACAGGGGGCATCACCGGGGAGCTGTTTTTT | CASSVTGGITGELFF
TRBJ2-2 | - | TRBD2 | TRBV2 | TGTGCCAGCAAGACTAGCGGAGTCACCGGGGAGCTGTTTTTT | CASKTSGVTGELFF
TRBJ2-2 | - | TRBD2 | TRBV9 | TGTGCCAGCAGTCCACCCCTGGGGCGGGAGGGTACCGGGGAGCTGTTTTTT | CASSPPLGREGTGELFF
TRBJ2-5 | - | - | TRBV4-2 | TGTGCCAGCAGCCAAGAAGCAGCAACAGGGCAAGAGACCCAGTACTTC | CASSQEAATGQETQYF
TRBJ1-1 | - | TRBD1 | TRBV7-8 | TGTGCCAGCAGCTTAAGGCAGGGGGCGGGGGACACTGAAGCTTTCTTT | CASSLRQGAGDTEAFF
TRBJ2-3 | - | - | TRBV5-1 | TGCGCCAGCAGCTTGGCCGTTGTGACAGATCCCCCAGATACGCAGTATTTT | CASSLAVVTDPPDTQYF
TRBJ2-7 | - | - | TRBV7-2 | TGTGCCAGCACCCTCGGCGGAAGCTCCTACGAGCAGTACTTC | CASTLGGSSYEQYF
TRBJ1-5 | - | - | TRBV28 | TGTGCCAGCAGTTTCCTTAAGACATCCAATCAGCCCCAGCATTTT | CASSFLKTSNQPQHF
TRBJ2-1 | - | TRBD2 | TRBV29-1 | TGCAGCGTTGTTGGCGGGAGCTTTGAGCAGTTCTTC | CSVVGGSFEQFF
TRBJ2-6 | - | TRBD1 | TRBV5-1 | TGCGCCAGCACCGGGACAGGGGGCCGCTCTGGGGCCAACGTCCTGACTTTC | CASTGTGGRSGANVLTF
TRBJ2-1 | - | - | TRBV7-9 | TGTGCCAGCAGCCTACAGGGCTATGAGCAGTTCTTC | CASSLQGYEQFF
TRBJ2-7 | - | TRBD1 | TRBV2 | TGTGCCAGCAGAAGGAAGCAGGGGGCTCCCCCTTCCTACGAGCAGTACTTC | CASRRKQGAPPSYEQYF
TRBJ2-7 | - | - | TRBV5-1 | TGCGCCAGCAGCTTGGGGACAGACTACGAGCAGTACTTC | CASSLGTDYEQYF
TRBJ1-1 | once | - | TRBV5-1 | TGCGCCAGCAGCTGGACGGCAGCGAACACTGAAGCTTTTTTT | CASSWTAANTEAFF
TRBJ2-1 | - | TRBD2 | TRBV11-1 | TGTGCCAGCAGCCTAGCTACAGCGGGAGTGATTAATGAGCAGTTCTTC | CASSLATAGVINEQFF
TRBJ2-3 | - | TRBD2 | TRBV5-1 | TGCGCCAGCAGCTTGACGGTAGCGGGCGATGGCACAGATACGCAGTATTTT | CASSLTVAGDGTDTQYF
TRBJ1-3 | - | - | TRBV5-4 | TGTGCCAGCAGCATCTGGGGAGGCAGACCGAGAAACACCATATATTTT | CASSIWGGRPRNTIYF
TRBJ2-7 | - | - | TRBV18 | TGTGCCAGCTCACCACCCATCGGGTCCCTCTACGAGCAGTACTTC | CASSPPIGSLYEQYF
TRBJ1-5 | once | - | TRBV28 | TGTGCCAGCAGTTTAGCGGCCGACCTGTTGAGCAATCAGCCCCAGCATTTT | CASSLAADLLSNQPQHF
TRBJ1-1 | - | - | TRBV2 | TGTGCCAGCTCTCAAGAGGGGATCACTGAAGCTTTCTTT | CASSQEGITEAFF
TRBJ2-7 | once | - | TRBV5-1 | TGCGCCAGCAGCTTGGCACCGGTGGCCGACGAGCAGTACTTC | CASSLAPVADEQYF
TRBJ1-1 | - | TRBD1 | TRBV18 | TGTGCCAGCTCACCCGGGACAGTGGGACTCACTGAAGCTTTCTTT | CASSPGTVGLTEAFF
TRBJ2-5 | - | TRBD2 | TRBV7-9 | TGTGCCAGCAGCTCCCCAAGACTAGCGGGGCAAGAGACCCAGTACTTC | CASSSPRLAGQETQYF
TRBJ1-2 | - | - | TRBV2 | TGTGCCAGCAGCGATCGGGGGGCCAACTATGGCTACACCTTC | CASSDRGANYGYTF
TRBJ2-1 | - | TRBD2 | TRBV5-8 | TGTGCCAGCACCAGGCGGGAGGGATTTTTCAATGAGCAGTTCTTC | CASTRREGFFNEQFF
TRBJ1-2 | - | - | TRBV5-4 | TGTGCCAGCAGCTTCTTGGGGACTCATAACTATGGCTACACCTTC | CASSFLGTHNYGYTF
TRBJ1-2 | - | TRBD1 | TRBV30 | TGTGCCGGCCGACAGGGGGAAGTGGGCTACACCTTC | CAGRQGEVGYTF
TRBJ2-1 | - | TRBD2 | TRBV5-5 | TGTGCCAGCAGCCCTAGCGGGAGTAACTCCTACAATGAGCAGTTCTTC | CASSPSGSNSYNEQFF
TRBJ1-1 | - | - | TRBV5-1 | TGCGCCAGCAGCTTGGAGGTCACGGTGAACACTGAAGCTTTCTTT | CASSLEVTVNTEAFF
TRBJ1-3 | - | - | TRBV29-1 | TGCAGCGTTGGAGGGTACTCTGGAAACACCATATATTTT | CSVGGYSGNTIYF